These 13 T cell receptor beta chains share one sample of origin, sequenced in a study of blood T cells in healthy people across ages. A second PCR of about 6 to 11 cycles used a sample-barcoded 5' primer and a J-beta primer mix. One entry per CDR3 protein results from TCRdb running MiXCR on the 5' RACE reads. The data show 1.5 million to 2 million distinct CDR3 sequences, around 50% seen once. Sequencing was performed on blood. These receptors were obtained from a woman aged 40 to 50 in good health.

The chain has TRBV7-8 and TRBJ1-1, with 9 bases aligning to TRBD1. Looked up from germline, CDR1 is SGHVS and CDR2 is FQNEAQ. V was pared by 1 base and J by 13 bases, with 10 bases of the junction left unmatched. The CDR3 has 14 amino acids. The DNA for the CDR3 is TGTGCCAGCAGCTTAGGGACAGGGGTCCGCAAGCTTTTCTTT. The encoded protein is CASSLGTGVRKLFF.

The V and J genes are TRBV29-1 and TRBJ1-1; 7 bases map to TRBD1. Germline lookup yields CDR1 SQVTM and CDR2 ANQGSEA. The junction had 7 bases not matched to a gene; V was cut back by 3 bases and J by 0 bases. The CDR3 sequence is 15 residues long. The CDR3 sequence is CSVDPGQRMNTEAFF. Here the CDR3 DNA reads TGCAGCGTTGACCCGGGACAGAGGATGAACACTGAAGCTTTCTTT.

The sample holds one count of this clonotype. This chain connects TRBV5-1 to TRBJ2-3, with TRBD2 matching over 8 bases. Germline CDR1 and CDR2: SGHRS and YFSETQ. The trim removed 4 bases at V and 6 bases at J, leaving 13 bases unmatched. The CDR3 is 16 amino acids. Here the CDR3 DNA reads TGCGCCAGCAGCGGACGAGCGGGAGCCGGAAGGGATACGCAGTATTTT. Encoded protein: CASSGRAGAGRDTQYF.

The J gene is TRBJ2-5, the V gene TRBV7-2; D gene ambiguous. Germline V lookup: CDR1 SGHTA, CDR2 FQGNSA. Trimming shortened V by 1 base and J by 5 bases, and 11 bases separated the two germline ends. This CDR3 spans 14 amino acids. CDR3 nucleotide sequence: TGTGCCAGCAGCTTAGATCGGGCCCCGGAGACCCAGTACTTC. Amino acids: CASSLDRAPETQYF.

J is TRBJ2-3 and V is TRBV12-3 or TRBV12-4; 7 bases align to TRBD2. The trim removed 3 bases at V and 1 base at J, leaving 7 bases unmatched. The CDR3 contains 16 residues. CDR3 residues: CASSFPSGKGTDTQYF. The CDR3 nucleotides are TGTGCCAGCAGTTTCCCGAGCGGGAAGGGCACAGATACGCAGTATTTT.

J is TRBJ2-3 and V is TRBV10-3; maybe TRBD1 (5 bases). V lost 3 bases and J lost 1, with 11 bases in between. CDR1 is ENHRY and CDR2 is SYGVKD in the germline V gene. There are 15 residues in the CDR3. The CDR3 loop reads CAISEPGIGTDTQYF. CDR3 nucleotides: TGTGCCATCAGTGAACCAGGGATTGGCACAGATACGCAGTATTTT.

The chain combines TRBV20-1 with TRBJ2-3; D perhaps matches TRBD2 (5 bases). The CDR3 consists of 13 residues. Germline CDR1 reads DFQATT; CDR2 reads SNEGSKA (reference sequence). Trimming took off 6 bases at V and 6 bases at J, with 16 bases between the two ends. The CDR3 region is CSARSILGDTQYF. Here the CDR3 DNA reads TGCAGTGCCCGAAGCATACTAGGCGATACGCAGTATTTT.

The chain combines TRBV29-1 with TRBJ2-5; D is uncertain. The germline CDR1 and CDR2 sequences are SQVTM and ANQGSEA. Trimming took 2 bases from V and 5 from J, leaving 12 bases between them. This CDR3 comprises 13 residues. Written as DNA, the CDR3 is TGCAGCGTTGAACGCCCGGCGCTCGAGACCCAGTACTTC. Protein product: CSVERPALETQYF.

The CDR3 region is CASSYFRGGVYNEQFF. The CDR3 DNA is TGTGCCAGCAGTTACTTTAGGGGCGGAGTATACAATGAGCAGTTCTTC. This sequence joins TRBV6-2 or TRBV6-3 and TRBJ2-1, with D tentatively TRBD1 (5 bases). Trimming shortened V by 1 base and J by 4 bases, and 14 bases separated the two germline ends. In germline, CDR1 is MNHEY, CDR2 SVGEGT. CDR3 length: 16 residues.

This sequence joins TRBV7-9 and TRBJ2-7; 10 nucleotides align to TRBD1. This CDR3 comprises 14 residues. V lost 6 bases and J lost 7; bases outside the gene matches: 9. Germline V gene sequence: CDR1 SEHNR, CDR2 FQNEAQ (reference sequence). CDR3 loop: CASSFQTGGNEQYF. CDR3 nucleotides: TGTGCCAGCAGTTTTCAGACAGGGGGCAATGAGCAGTACTTC.

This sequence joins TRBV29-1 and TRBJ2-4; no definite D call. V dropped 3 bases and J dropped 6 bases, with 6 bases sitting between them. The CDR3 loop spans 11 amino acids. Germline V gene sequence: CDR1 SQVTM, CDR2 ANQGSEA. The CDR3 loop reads CSVEVLNIQYF. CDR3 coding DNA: TGCAGCGTTGAGGTCCTAAACATTCAGTACTTC.

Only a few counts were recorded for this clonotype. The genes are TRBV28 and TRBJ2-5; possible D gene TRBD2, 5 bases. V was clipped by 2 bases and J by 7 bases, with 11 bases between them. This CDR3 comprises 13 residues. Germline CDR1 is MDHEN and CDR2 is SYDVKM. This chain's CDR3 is CASSLGGLGTQYF. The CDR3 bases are TGTGCCAGCAGTTTAGGCGGGTTGGGGACCCAGTACTTC.

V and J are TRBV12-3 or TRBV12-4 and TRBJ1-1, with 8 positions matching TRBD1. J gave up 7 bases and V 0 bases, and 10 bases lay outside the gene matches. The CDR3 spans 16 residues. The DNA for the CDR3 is TGTGCCAGCAGTTTAGCCCACAGGGGGGGGTTTGGTGAAGCTTTCTTT. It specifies CASSLAHRGGFGEAFF.